Listed here are 23 T cell receptor beta chains from one sample, sequenced in a study of cytomegalovirus exposure and HLA in healthy donors. It was with 60 Vbeta and 13 Jbeta primers that the PCR ran. Generated by immunoSEQ multiplex PCR, the TCRdb table keeps only in-frame clones and is missing some. Among 150,000 to 200,000 clones listed, 75% were seen once. Sequenced material: PBMCs. The receptors were gathered from a man aged 18 to 29 in good health and CMV-seropositive.

This clone was picked up a small number of times. The chain combines TRBV30 with TRBJ1-6; 8 bases are a match to TRBD1. This CDR3 is built from 13 residues. After removal of 8 bases from V and 7 bases from J, the junction contained 7 bases not matched to a gene. CDR1 GTSNPN and CDR2 SVGIG come from the germline V gene (reference sequence). The CDR3, as DNA: TGTGCCGGAAGACAGGGGAAAAATTCACCCCTCCACTTT. As protein: CAGRQGKNSPLHF.

The chain links TRBV30 to TRBJ2-1; possibly TRBD1 for D (6 bases). The length of the CDR3 is 14 residues. The V gene's germline CDR1 is GTSNPN and CDR2 SVGIG (reference sequence). V lost 4 bases and J lost 0, with 10 bases in between. The CDR3 loop reads CAWKADSSYNEQFF. CDR3 DNA sequence: TGTGCCTGGAAGGCGGACAGCTCCTACAATGAGCAGTTCTTC.

The V gene is TRBV27, the J gene TRBJ2-7; 9 positions agree with TRBD2. Germline V gene data show CDR1 as MNHEY and CDR2 as SMNVEV (reference sequence). The V segment lost 6 bases and the J segment 6 bases; nucleotides outside the gene matches: 15. The length of the CDR3 is 16 residues. Here the CDR3 DNA reads TGTGCCAGCAGATCGGTCGGGACTAGCCGTAATGGCGAGCAGTACTTC. It translates to CASRSVGTSRNGEQYF.

This rearrangement joins TRBV7-9 to TRBJ2-1; 10 nucleotides match TRBD2. The CDR3 sequence is 18 residues long. V gave up 1 base and J gave up 5 bases; unmatched junction bases: 11. The germline gives CDR1 SEHNR, CDR2 FQNEAQ (reference sequence). CDR3 loop: CASSLVFLAGAMDNEQFF. CDR3 coding DNA: TGTGCCAGCAGCTTAGTGTTCCTAGCGGGAGCTATGGACAATGAGCAGTTCTTC.

This clone was observed a few times. The V gene is TRBV4-2, the J gene TRBJ2-7; a weak D match, TRBD2 (6 bases). Germline lookup yields CDR1 LGHNA and CDR2 YNFKEQ. Trimming removed 0 bases from V and 0 bases from J, with 18 bases in between. CDR3 length: 18 amino acids. CDR3 region: CASSQDGPSAFPSYEQYF. In nucleotides, the CDR3 is TGTGCCAGCAGCCAAGATGGGCCTAGCGCTTTCCCCTCCTACGAGCAGTACTTC.

A few counts support this clone. The rearrangement uses TRBV7-3 and TRBJ2-5; 11 positions agree with TRBD2. CDR1 and CDR2 (germline): SGHTA, FQGTGA. The CDR3 has 17 amino acids. V trimming: 4 bases; J trimming: 3 bases; junction bases outside the gene matches: 10. This chain's CDR3 is CASSCDGTSGLKETQYF. The CDR3 DNA reads TGTGCCAGCAGCTGCGACGGGACTAGCGGTTTAAAAGAGACCCAGTACTTC.

The chain combines TRBV7-2 with TRBJ2-1; perhaps TRBD2 as D (6 bases). The V end lost 3 bases, the J end lost 3 bases, and 9 bases lay between the germline ends. The CDR3 spans 14 residues. Germline assignment: CDR1 SGHTA and CDR2 FQGNSA. CDR3 amino acids: CASSFRDFYNEQFF. CDR3 DNA sequence: TGTGCCAGCAGCTTCCGGGACTTCTACAATGAGCAGTTCTTC. The full variable domain, completed using reference TRBV7-2 and TRBJ2-1, is GAGVSQSPSNKVTEKGKDVELRCDPISGHTALYWYRQSLGQGLEFLIYFQGNSAPDKSGLPSDRFSAERTGGSVSTLTIQRTQQEDSAVYLCASSFRDFYNEQFFGPGTRLTVL.

The chain carries TRBV15 and TRBJ1-3; the D is unclear. Germline V gene sequence: CDR1 LNHNV, CDR2 YYDKDF (reference sequence). There are 15 residues in the CDR3. Trimming removed 0 bases at V and 2 bases at J, with 8 bases between. The CDR3 coding sequence is TGTGCCACCAGCAGAGATGGTTCGGCTGGAAACACCATATATTTT. Its protein is CATSRDGSAGNTIYF. The whole variable domain, remainder taken from reference TRBV15 and TRBJ1-3, is DAMVIQNPRYQVTQFGKPVTLSCSQTLNHNVMYWYQQKSSQAPKLLFHYYDKDFNNEADTPDNFQSRRPNTSFCFLDIRSPGLGDTAMYLCATSRDGSAGNTIYFGEGSWLTVV.

J is TRBJ2-2 and V is TRBV4-1; 9 positions agree with TRBD2. The V segment lost 2 bases and the J segment 0 bases; nucleotides outside the gene matches: 4. The CDR3 spans 17 residues. The germline gives CDR1 MGHRA, CDR2 YSYEKL. The CDR3 bases are TGCGCCAGCAGCCAACTAGCGGGGACAACGAACACCGGGGAGCTGTTTTTT. Encoded protein: CASSQLAGTTNTGELFF.

This rearrangement joins TRBV7-9 to TRBJ2-1; 9 bases match TRBD1. Germline V gene sequence: CDR1 SEHNR, CDR2 FQNEAQ (reference sequence). This CDR3 is 14 amino acids long. With 1 base clipped from V and 7 bases from J, the junction kept 2 bases outside the gene matches. The CDR3 region is CASSLGTGENEQFF. The DNA of the CDR3 is TGTGCCAGCAGCTTAGGGACAGGGGAGAATGAGCAGTTCTTC.

This CDR3 reads CASSPTADEQFF. CDR3 in DNA: TGTGCCAGCAGCCCCACCGCAGATGAGCAGTTCTTC. The chain has TRBV7-9 and TRBJ2-1, with no clear D. Trimming pared 5 bases from V and 8 bases from J, leaving 10 bases between. Germline V CDR1 and CDR2: SEHNR, FQNEAQ (reference sequence). This CDR3 contains 12 residues.

In its sample, this clone was seen once. The V and J genes are TRBV29-1 and TRBJ1-1; 8 bases line up with TRBD1. The CDR3 spans 12 residues. V lost 6 bases to trimming and J lost 12 bases; unmatched junction nucleotides: 12. Germline values: CDR1 SQVTM, CDR2 ANQGSEA. The CDR3 sequence: CSVGQGPGVTFF. In DNA form, the CDR3 reads TGCAGCGTAGGACAGGGACCGGGAGTGACTTTCTTT.

This clone was seen a single time. The chain uses TRBV19 and TRBJ2-5; no reliable D call. Germline CDR1 LNHDA, CDR2 SQIVND (reference sequence). V dropped 3 bases and J dropped 5 bases, with 13 bases sitting between them. The CDR3 loop spans 14 amino acids. The CDR3 is CASSIDGLRETQYF. The CDR3 DNA reads as TGTGCCAGTAGTATCGATGGCCTGCGGGAGACCCAGTACTTC. Looking up the rest from reference TRBV19 and TRBJ2-5 gives the full variable domain: DGGITQSPKYLFRKEGQNVTLSCEQNLNHDAMYWYRQDPGQGLRLIYYSQIVNDFQKGDIAEGYSVSREKKESFPLTVTSAQKNPTAFYLCASSIDGLRETQYFGPGTRLLVL.

This clone was counted a few times. The chain couples TRBV27 to TRBJ1-5; TRBD1 is a possible D gene (5 bases). Trimming left V 2 bases short and J 0 bases short, with 5 bases between. Germline CDR1 MNHEY, CDR2 SMNVEV (reference sequence). The CDR3 runs 14 residues. As DNA, the CDR3 is TGTGCCAGCAGTTTACAGGGTAGCAATCAGCCCCAGCATTTT. Protein product: CASSLQGSNQPQHF.

The chain uses TRBV27 and TRBJ1-5; 7 positions agree with TRBD1. The CDR3 runs 15 residues. Looked up from germline, CDR1 is MNHEY and CDR2 is SMNVEV (reference sequence). V shed 6 bases, J shed 6 bases, and the junction held 11 bases outside the gene matches. Here the CDR3 DNA reads TGTGCCAGCAGCCCACGACAGGGCTTTAGTCAGCCCCAGCATTTT. This gives the protein CASSPRQGFSQPQHF.

The chain joins TRBV11-3 to TRBJ2-3; possibly TRBD2 for D (5 bases). Trimming left V 8 bases short and J 3 bases short, with 12 bases between. CDR1 and CDR2 from the germline V gene are SGHNT and YENEEA. The CDR3 is 13 amino acids. For the CDR3, the DNA is TGTGCCAGCGGACGGGGAACTACAGATACGCAGTATTTT. Its protein is CASGRGTTDTQYF. The variable domain in full, completed from reference TRBV11-3 and TRBJ2-3, reads EAGVVQSPRYKIIEKKQPVAFWCNPISGHNTLYWYLQNLGQGPELLIRYENEEAVDDSQLPKDRFSAERLKGVDSTLKIQPAELGDSAVYLCASGRGTTDTQYFGPGTRLTVL.

The CDR3 spells CASSLQGQGRSPLHF. DNA of the CDR3: TGTGCCAGCAGTTTACAAGGACAGGGACGGTCACCCCTCCACTTT. V and J are TRBV27 and TRBJ1-6, with TRBD1 matching 8 bases. V lost 2 bases to trimming and J lost 10 bases; unmatched junction nucleotides: 7. The germline CDR1 and CDR2 sequences are MNHEY and SMNVEV (reference sequence). The CDR3 consists of 15 residues.

The chain recombines TRBV28 with TRBJ1-2, with 12 positions matching TRBD1. Trimming cost V 4 bases and J 6 bases; bases outside gene matches: 6. The CDR3 runs to 15 residues. Germline V gene lookup returns CDR1 MDHEN and CDR2 SYDVKM. In DNA, the CDR3 is TGTGCCAGCAGTTCGCCGGGACAGGGGGCCGATGGCTACACCTTC. It codes for CASSSPGQGADGYTF.

The CDR3 DNA reads TGTGCCAGCAGTGAAACGGGAGGCCTTCCCACAGATACGCAGTATTTT. It is translated as CASSETGGLPTDTQYF. The rearrangement uses TRBV2 and TRBJ2-3; 7 bases agree with TRBD2. The V segment lost 2 bases and the J segment 2 bases; nucleotides outside the gene matches: 7. CDR1 SNHLY and CDR2 FYNNEI come from the germline V gene. This CDR3 spans 16 amino acids.

The chain recombines TRBV13 with TRBJ2-1, with D uncertain. The CDR3 has 13 residues. CDR1 is PRHDT, CDR2 FYEKMQ, per germline (reference sequence). V was shortened by 5 bases and J by 9 bases, with 14 bases between the two germline ends. The CDR3 here is CASSPASHREQFF. CDR3 in DNA: TGTGCCAGCAGCCCCGCAAGCCACCGTGAGCAGTTCTTC.

The chain employs TRBV4-1 and TRBJ2-6, with D perhaps matching TRBD1 (5 bases). Germline values: CDR1 MGHRA, CDR2 YSYEKL. The V end lost 4 bases, the J end lost 4 bases, and 14 bases lay between the germline ends. The CDR3 runs 16 residues. CDR3: CASSRGFPGGANVLTF. CDR3 coding DNA: TGCGCCAGCAGCCGTGGTTTTCCAGGGGGGGCCAACGTCCTGACTTTC.

This clone appeared a few times. The chain is built from TRBV6-5 and TRBJ2-4; D is perhaps TRBD2 (6 bases). This CDR3 spans 14 amino acids. Germline CDR1 is MNHEY and CDR2 is SVGAGI. Between the trimmed V and J ends, which lost 7 bases and 5 bases, there was a span of 15 bases. CDR3 nucleotides: TGTGCCAGCAAGTCAGCGGGCCGGGAAAACATTCAGTACTTC. This sequence encodes CASKSAGRENIQYF.

This clone showed up just a few times. The CDR3 is CASSLASTVNYGYTF. CDR3 nucleotides: TGCGCCAGCAGCTTGGCCTCGACAGTAAACTATGGCTACACCTTC. The chain has TRBV5-1 and TRBJ1-2; D is perhaps TRBD1 (5 bases). Per the germline V gene, CDR1 is SGHRS and CDR2 is YFSETQ. The CDR3 sequence is 15 residues long. V was cut by 0 bases and J by 2 bases, with 11 bases left in between.